This TCR beta chain stems from a study of cytomegalovirus exposure and HLA in healthy donors. This clone has only a few counts. The antigen is undetermined. Among the donors, all were healthy bone marrow donors. The CDR3 contains 14 residues. Per the germline V gene, CDR1 is MDHEN and CDR2 is SYDVKM. The V and J ends lost 2 bases and 6 bases, in that order; junction bases with no gene match: 4. Points from the study as a whole: As a later analysis revealed, the rate of TCR association differed by HLA locus, with DRB1 most and HLA-C fewest. Some public TCRs appeared in many individuals, while most sequences were rare.

The PCR used 60 Vbeta and 13 Jbeta primers. In the study's own analysis: Unique TCR beta chains totaled roughly 80 million in a later count, with around 12 million of them shared. Sequenced by immunoSEQ multiplex PCR; TCRdb stores in-frame clones only, minus some. Clone size and the V and J calls come from that table; the DNA yielded D and trimming. The sample lists tens of thousands of clones, 60% to 80% occurring once. This chain joins TRBV28 and TRBJ1-5; TRBD1 matches 7 bases. Specimen: PBMCs. The sequence was collected from a man in his forties in good health and CMV-seronegative. For the CDR3, the DNA is TGTGCCAGCAGTTTAGGAGGGGGCGGTCAGCCCCAGCATTTT. Residues: CASSLGGGGQPQHF. The variable domain in full, completed from reference TRBV28 and TRBJ1-5, reads DVKVTQSSRYLVKRTGEKVFLECVQDMDHENMFWYRQDPGLGLRLIYFSYDVKMKEKGDIPEGYSVSREKKERFSLILESASTNQTSMYLCASSLGGGGQPQHFGDGTRLSIL.